This record covers a single T cell receptor beta chain. Some clones are missing from TCRdb's copy, which holds only in-frame ones; the method was immunoSEQ multiplex PCR. Here the sample spans some 14,000 clones, over 70% being singletons. This entry comes from a study of circulating and synovial CD4+ cells in juvenile arthritis. The length of the CDR3 is 17 residues. V shed 1 base and J shed 0 bases, with 15 bases lying between them. CDR1 and CDR2 from the germline V gene are LGHNA and YNFKEQ. The clonotype originates from a human patient with juvenile idiopathic arthritis. Some clones in this sample may be carry-over from other donors' samples. The chain couples TRBV4-2 to TRBJ2-5, with D perhaps TRBD2 (5 bases). The sequencing sample was made of CD4+ T cells from synovial fluid. The chain's CDR3 is CASSQAVQRTYQETQYF. The DNA for the CDR3 is TGTGCCAGCAGCCAAGCCGTCCAGCGGACGTACCAAGAGACCCAGTACTTC.